These T cell receptor beta chains were read from a single sample in a study of T cell changes during pregnancy in multiple sclerosis. Sequencing was performed with immunoSEQ multiplex PCR; in TCRdb, only in-frame clones are kept and a portion is missing. The table has around 63,000 clones, around 92% seen once. The specimen comprised peripheral blood, sampled in the third trimester of pregnancy. These receptors originate from a female donor in good health, enrolled as a control in a pregnancy study. Each CDR3 is given with its conserved first and last residue. A D gene is named only where the DNA matches it firmly. Clone sizes are given selectively: once, few, many, or a class where the clone is expanded.

size,J,D,V,CDR3,DNA
NA,TRBJ1-3,NA,TRBV18,CASSPRKAVDTIYF,TGTGCCAGCTCACCGAGAAAAGCGGTGGACACCATATATTTT
NA,TRBJ2-5,TRBD2,TRBV19,CASSTSRTSGGLGETQYF,TGTGCCAGTAGTACCTCCAGGACTAGCGGGGGCCTGGGGGAGACCCAGTACTTC
NA,TRBJ2-5,NA,TRBV6-5,CASSPGDQETQYF,TGTGCCAGCAGTCCAGGGGACCAAGAGACCCAGTACTTC
NA,TRBJ1-5,TRBD1,TRBV7-9,CASSMGTGQPQHF,TGTGCCAGCAGCATGGGGACAGGGCAGCCCCAGCATTTT
NA,TRBJ2-3,TRBD2,TRBV11-2,CASSFDFAGGISSTDTQYF,TGTGCCAGCAGCTTCGATTTCGCGGGGGGAATCTCTAGCACAGATACGCAGTATTTT
NA,TRBJ2-5,TRBD2,TRBV13,CASSLFVRLAGGIEETQYF,TGTGCCAGCAGCTTATTCGTACGGCTAGCGGGGGGCATTGAAGAGACCCAGTACTTC
NA,TRBJ2-5,NA,TRBV7-7,CASSLGGGARETQYF,TGTGCTAGCAGCTTAGGAGGCGGGGCCAGAGAGACCCAGTACTTC
NA,TRBJ1-5,NA,TRBV4-2,CASSQEDGRGRQPQHF,TGTGCCAGCAGCCAAGAAGACGGCAGGGGAAGGCAGCCCCAGCATTTT
NA,TRBJ2-3,NA,TRBV2,CASSERAGTDTQYF,TGTGCCAGCAGTGAGCGTGCGGGCACAGATACGCAGTATTTT
NA,TRBJ1-1,TRBD1,TRBV6-5,CASSPEGGAGEAFF,TGTGCCAGCAGCCCTGAAGGGGGCGCGGGGGAAGCTTTCTTT
once,TRBJ2-1,TRBD1,TRBV10-3,CAIRIGQGAGDEQFF,TGTGCCATCAGGATCGGACAGGGGGCTGGGGATGAGCAGTTCTTC
NA,TRBJ1-1,NA,TRBV5-1,CASSLMLESTEAFF,TGCGCCAGCAGCTTGATGTTAGAGAGCACTGAAGCTTTCTTT
NA,TRBJ1-6,NA,TRBV5-6,CASSFLETAYNSPLHF,TGTGCCAGCAGCTTCCTCGAGACAGCCTATAATTCACCCCTCCACTTT
NA,TRBJ1-2,NA,TRBV14,CASSPGGHGYTF,TGTGCCAGCAGCCCGGGGGGCCATGGCTACACCTTC
NA,TRBJ1-1,TRBD1,TRBV7-9,CASSSPGGRQGFF,TGTGCCAGCAGCTCCCCGGGGGGGAGACAGGGTTTCTTT
NA,TRBJ2-2,NA,TRBV29-1,CSVIGQMNTGELFF,TGCAGCGTTATAGGACAGATGAACACCGGGGAGCTGTTTTTT
NA,TRBJ1-5,NA,TRBV28,CASSLKSYSNQPQHF,TGTGCCAGCAGTTTAAAATCCTACAGCAATCAGCCCCAGCATTTT
NA,TRBJ2-1,NA,TRBV27,CASSSRVYNEQFF,TGTGCCAGCAGCTCCAGGGTTTACAATGAGCAGTTCTTC
few,TRBJ1-1,TRBD1,TRBV29-1,CSVLRDRGSTEAFF,TGCAGCGTTCTCCGGGACAGGGGAAGCACTGAAGCTTTCTTT
NA,TRBJ2-7,NA,TRBV4-1,CASSPQGVAYEQYF,TGCGCCAGCAGCCCCCAGGGCGTGGCCTACGAGCAGTACTTC
few,TRBJ2-4,NA,TRBV28,CASSELAKNIQYF,TGTGCCAGCAGCGAACTAGCCAAAAACATTCAGTACTTC
NA,TRBJ1-2,NA,TRBV30,CAWSVQRGYGYTF,TGTGCCTGGAGTGTACAAAGGGGCTATGGCTACACCTTC
NA,TRBJ2-7,NA,TRBV15,CATSRDLAGLTGAVYEQYF,TGTGCCACCAGCAGAGATCTTGCGGGACTCACAGGGGCGGTATACGAGCAGTACTTC
NA,TRBJ2-7,TRBD2,TRBV14,CASSQMGLGVYEQYF,TGTGCCAGCAGCCAAATGGGACTAGGGGTCTACGAGCAGTACTTC
NA,TRBJ2-7,NA,TRBV2,CASSEQFSYEQYF,TGTGCCAGCAGTGAGCAGTTCTCCTACGAGCAGTACTTC
NA,TRBJ1-2,TRBD1,TRBV13,CASSSGQGYYGYTF,TGTGCCAGCAGCTCCGGACAGGGGTACTATGGCTACACCTTC
NA,TRBJ2-6,NA,TRBV11-2,CASSSARPGANVLTF,TGTGCCAGCAGCTCCGCCAGGCCTGGGGCCAACGTCCTGACTTTC
NA,TRBJ2-7,TRBD2,TRBV6-1,CASSSGPSYEQYF,TGTGCCAGCTCTAGCGGGCCTTCCTACGAGCAGTACTTC
NA,TRBJ2-7,TRBD1,TRBV7-2,CASSEPGQGSSYEQYF,TGTGCCAGCAGCGAACCGGGACAGGGGTCTTCCTACGAGCAGTACTTC
NA,TRBJ2-1,NA,TRBV9,CASGGAASYNEQFF,TGTGCCAGCGGAGGGGCGGCCTCCTACAATGAGCAGTTCTTC
NA,TRBJ2-7,NA,TRBV9,CASSPQGGASPREQYF,TGTGCCAGCAGCCCCCAGGGTGGAGCATCCCCTCGGGAGCAGTACTTC
NA,TRBJ2-2,NA,TRBV9,CASSSHKGDLNTGELFF,TGTGCCAGCAGCTCGCATAAGGGGGATTTGAACACCGGGGAGCTGTTTTTT
few,TRBJ1-2,TRBD1,TRBV6-5,CASSGQGASYGYTF,TGTGCCAGCAGTGGACAGGGGGCATCGTATGGCTACACCTTC
NA,TRBJ1-2,NA,TRBV29-1,CSVYPDRFGGYTF,TGCAGCGTTTACCCGGACAGATTTGGTGGCTACACCTTC
NA,TRBJ1-2,NA,TRBV5-6,CASILSGPQGPTNYGYTF,TGTGCCAGCATATTAAGTGGGCCGCAGGGCCCCACCAACTATGGCTACACCTTC
once,TRBJ1-6,NA,TRBV15,CATSRDLWGEGGSSPLHF,TGTGCCACCAGCAGAGATCTCTGGGGCGAGGGAGGTTCTTCACCCCTCCACTTT
NA,TRBJ2-5,TRBD2,TRBV5-8,CASSLGGLAVETQYF,TGTGCCAGCAGCTTGGGGGGACTAGCTGTGGAGACCCAGTACTTC
NA,TRBJ2-3,TRBD2,TRBV6-1,CAMSGSGTADTQYF,TGTGCCATGTCGGGCAGCGGGACCGCAGATACGCAGTATTTT
NA,TRBJ1-2,NA,TRBV20-1,CSARDPYGYTF,TGCAGTGCTAGAGATCCGTATGGCTACACCTTC
NA,TRBJ2-1,TRBD2,TRBV28,CASSLYTSGSYNEQFF,TGTGCCAGCAGTTTATACACTAGCGGCTCCTACAATGAGCAGTTCTTC
once,TRBJ1-5,TRBD1,TRBV27,CASRPGQPHYSNQPQHF,TGTGCCAGCAGACCGGGACAGCCGCATTATAGCAATCAGCCCCAGCATTTT
NA,TRBJ2-1,TRBD2,TRBV5-1,CASSLALAYNEQFF,TGCGCCAGCAGCTTGGCACTAGCGTACAATGAGCAGTTCTTC
NA,TRBJ1-5,TRBD1,TRBV7-2,CASSEGQGYGQPQHF,TGTGCCAGCAGCGAGGGACAGGGGTACGGTCAGCCCCAGCATTTT
NA,TRBJ2-5,NA,TRBV15,CATSRDLGRAEETQYF,TGTGCCACCAGCAGAGATCTCGGGCGGGCCGAAGAGACCCAGTACTTC
NA,TRBJ2-7,NA,TRBV14,CASSHLRDISLREQYF,TGTGCCAGCAGCCACCTCCGGGACATATCCCTTCGGGAGCAGTACTTC
few,TRBJ1-1,NA,TRBV7-8,CASSLALATAAEAFF,TGTGCCAGCAGCTTAGCCCTTGCGACAGCCGCTGAAGCTTTCTTT
few,TRBJ1-1,TRBD1,TRBV6-1,CACTGTGVTEAFF,TGTGCCTGCACCGGGACAGGGGTCACTGAAGCTTTCTTT
NA,TRBJ1-3,NA,TRBV7-2,CASSLTTVNSGNTIYF,TGTGCCAGCAGCCTCACTACTGTTAACTCTGGAAACACCATATATTTT
NA,TRBJ2-6,NA,TRBV5-1,CASSSQGSGANVLTF,TGCGCCAGCAGCTCCCAGGGCTCTGGGGCCAACGTCCTGACTTTC
NA,TRBJ2-1,NA,TRBV4-1,CASSQVDLVSYNEQFF,TGCGCCAGCAGCCAAGTCGACCTAGTCTCCTACAATGAGCAGTTCTTC
NA,TRBJ1-2,NA,TRBV5-8,CASSTRQANYGYTF,TGTGCCAGCAGCACCCGACAGGCTAACTATGGCTACACCTTC
NA,TRBJ2-2,TRBD2,TRBV11-2,CASSLEGPSGGGELFF,TGTGCCAGCAGCTTAGAAGGCCCTAGCGGGGGCGGGGAGCTGTTTTTT
NA,TRBJ2-3,TRBD1,TRBV19,CASSDRAPDTQYF,TGTGCCAGTAGCGACAGGGCCCCAGATACGCAGTATTTT
NA,TRBJ2-1,NA,TRBV7-6,CASSPQGLGYNEQFF,TGTGCCAGCAGCCCTCAGGGCCTGGGGTACAATGAGCAGTTCTTC
NA,TRBJ1-1,NA,TRBV7-2,CASSLSNNNGAGAFF,TGTGCCAGCAGCTTAAGTAACAACAACGGCGCGGGGGCTTTCTTT
once,TRBJ1-2,NA,TRBV7-9,CASSFGLQRGYTF,TGTGCCAGCAGCTTCGGACTTCAGCGGGGCTACACCTTC